The 4 T cell receptor beta chains below come from one sample, sequenced in a study of T-cell reconstitution after alpha-beta-depleted transplantation in children. Preparation of the TCRbeta library used unique molecular identifiers. TCRdb reprocessed the PCR reads via MiXCR and lists one record per CDR3 protein. The sample lists some 640,000 distinct CDR3 sequences, 16% occurring once. This specimen was PBMCs from the stem cell graft donor, taken from the stem cell graft. These receptors were taken from a human donor who donated a stem cell graft to a child with acute myeloid leukemia.

V gene TRBV5-1 combines with J gene TRBJ2-7; D ambiguous. CDR3 size: 15 residues. CDR1 and CDR2 from the germline V gene are SGHRS and YFSETQ. Trimming removed 0 bases at V and 1 base at J, with 11 bases between. The CDR3 coding sequence is TGCGCCAGCAGCTTGGAAGCAGCTACTTCCTACGAGCAGTACTTC. Translation gives CASSLEAATSYEQYF.

This clonotype was observed a handful of times. This chain uses TRBV5-6 with TRBJ2-2; no firm D call. V lost 0 bases, J lost 2 bases, and 8 bases lay in between. This CDR3 contains 15 residues. From germline, CDR1 is SGHDT and CDR2 YYEEEE. The CDR3 DNA reads TGTGCCAGCAGCTTGGGCCGACTCAACACCGGGGAGCTGTTTTTT. Translation: CASSLGRLNTGELFF.

This chain joins TRBV7-2 and TRBJ1-3, with a possible D match to TRBD1 (6 bases). There are 15 residues in the CDR3. Between the trimmed V and J ends, which lost 5 bases and 2 bases, there was a span of 13 bases. Germline lookup yields CDR1 SGHTA and CDR2 FQGNSA. This CDR3 reads CASSPRGGTGNTIYF. The CDR3 bases are TGTGCCAGCAGCCCACGAGGGGGGACTGGAAACACCATATATTTT.

In DNA form, the CDR3 reads TGTGCCTGGAGTGTTCCCGGCACGGGGGCCTACGAGCAGTACTTC. Protein sequence: CAWSVPGTGAYEQYF. The chain recombines TRBV30 with TRBJ2-7; D possibly corresponds to TRBD2 (6 bases). The length of the CDR3 is 15 residues. Looked up from germline, CDR1 is GTSNPN and CDR2 is SVGIG (reference sequence). V lost 0 bases, J lost 2 bases, and 14 bases lay in between.